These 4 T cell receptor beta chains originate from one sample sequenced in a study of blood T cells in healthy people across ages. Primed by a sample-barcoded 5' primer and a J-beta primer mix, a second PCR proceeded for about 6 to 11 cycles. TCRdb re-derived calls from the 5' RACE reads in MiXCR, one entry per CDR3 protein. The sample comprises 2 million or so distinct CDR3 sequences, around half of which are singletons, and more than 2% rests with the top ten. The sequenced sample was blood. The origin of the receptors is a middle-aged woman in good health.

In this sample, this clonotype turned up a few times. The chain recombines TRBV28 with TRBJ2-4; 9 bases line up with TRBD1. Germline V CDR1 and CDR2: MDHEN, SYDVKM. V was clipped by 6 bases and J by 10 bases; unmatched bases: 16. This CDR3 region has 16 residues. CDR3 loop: CASSLQLPGQGEIQYF. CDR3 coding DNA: TGTGCCAGCAGCCTGCAGCTGCCGGGACAGGGTGAGATTCAGTACTTC. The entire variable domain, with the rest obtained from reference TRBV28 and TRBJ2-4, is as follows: DVKVTQSSRYLVKRTGEKVFLECVQDMDHENMFWYRQDPGLGLRLIYFSYDVKMKEKGDIPEGYSVSREKKERFSLILESASTNQTSMYLCASSLQLPGQGEIQYFGAGTRLSVL.

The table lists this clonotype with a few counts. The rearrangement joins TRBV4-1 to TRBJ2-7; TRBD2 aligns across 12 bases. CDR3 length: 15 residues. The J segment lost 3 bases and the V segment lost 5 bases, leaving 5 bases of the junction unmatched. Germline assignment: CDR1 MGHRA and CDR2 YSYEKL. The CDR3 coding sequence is TGCGCCAGCAGCTTCCCTAGCGGGGGGGTCTACGAGCAGTACTTC. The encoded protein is CASSFPSGGVYEQYF.

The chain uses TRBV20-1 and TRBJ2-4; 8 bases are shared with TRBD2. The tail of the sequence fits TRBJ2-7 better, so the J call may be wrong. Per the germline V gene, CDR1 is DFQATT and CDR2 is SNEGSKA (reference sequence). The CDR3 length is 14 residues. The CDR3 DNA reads TGCAGTGCACAAGGGCGGGGGGTTCCCTACGAGCAGTACTTC. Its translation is CSAQGRGVPYEQYF.

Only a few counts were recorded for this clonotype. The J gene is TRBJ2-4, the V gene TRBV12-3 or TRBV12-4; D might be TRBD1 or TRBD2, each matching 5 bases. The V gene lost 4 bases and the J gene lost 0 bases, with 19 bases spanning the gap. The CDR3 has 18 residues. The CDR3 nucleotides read TGTGCCAGCAGTTCTGGGACGTTAACCTTACTAGCCAAAAACATTCAGTACTTC. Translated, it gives CASSSGTLTLLAKNIQYF.